This T cell receptor beta chain comes out of a study of blood T cell repertoires in COVID-19. Study in general: Collection of acute and convalescent COVID-19 samples took place in the United States, Italy and Spain. PBMCs, B-cell-depleted T cells, or T cells were the source of the cDNA or gDNA that made up the material.

Original processing notes: Amplification with reference gene primers provided the estimates of nucleated cell counts. Generated by immunoSEQ multiplex PCR, the TCRdb table keeps only in-frame clones and is missing some. The DNA gave D and trimming, while V, J and clone size come from that table. The repertoire includes under 200,000 clones, about 83% of them detected once, and 1.5% sits in the top ten. After removal of 1 base from V and 0 bases from J, the junction contained 5 bases not matched to a gene. CDR1 SGHTA and CDR2 FQGNSA come from the germline V gene. The CDR3 covers 18 residues. The specimen sequenced was peripheral blood. The genes are TRBV7-2 and TRBJ2-1; 11 positions match TRBD2. This TCR was recovered from a human donor in a cohort sampled during active COVID-19. As DNA, the CDR3 is TGTGCCAGCAGCTTAGACTCGGGACTAGCGGTCTCCTACAATGAGCAGTTCTTC. Its protein product is CASSLDSGLAVSYNEQFF.